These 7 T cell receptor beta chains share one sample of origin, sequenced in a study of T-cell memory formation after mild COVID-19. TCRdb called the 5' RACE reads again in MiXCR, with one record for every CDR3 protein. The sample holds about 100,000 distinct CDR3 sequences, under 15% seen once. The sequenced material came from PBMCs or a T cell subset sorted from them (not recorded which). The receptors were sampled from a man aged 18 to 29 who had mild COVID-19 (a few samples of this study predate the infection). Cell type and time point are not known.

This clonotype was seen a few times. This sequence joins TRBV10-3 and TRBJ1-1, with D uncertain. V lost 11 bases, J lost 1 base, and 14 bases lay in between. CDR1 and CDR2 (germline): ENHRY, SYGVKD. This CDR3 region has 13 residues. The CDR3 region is CAGGSPGNTEAFF. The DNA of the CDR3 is TGTGCCGGAGGAAGTCCTGGGAACACTGAAGCTTTCTTT.

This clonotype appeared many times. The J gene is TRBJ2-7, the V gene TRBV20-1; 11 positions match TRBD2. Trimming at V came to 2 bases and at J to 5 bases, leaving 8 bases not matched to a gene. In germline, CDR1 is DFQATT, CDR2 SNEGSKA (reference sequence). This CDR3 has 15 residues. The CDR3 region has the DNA TGCAGTGCTAGACCTTCTAGCGGGGGGAGTCACGAGCAGTACGTC. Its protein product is CSARPSSGGSHEQYV.

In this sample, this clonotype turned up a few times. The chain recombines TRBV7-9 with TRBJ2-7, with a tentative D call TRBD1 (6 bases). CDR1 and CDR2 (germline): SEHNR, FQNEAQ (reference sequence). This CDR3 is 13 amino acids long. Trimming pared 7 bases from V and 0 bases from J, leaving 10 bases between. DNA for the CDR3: TGTGCCAGCAACCGACAGGCCTCCTACGAGCAGTACTTC. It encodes CASNRQASYEQYF.

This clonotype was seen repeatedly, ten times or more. The CDR3 DNA sequence: TGTGCCACCAGCGGGAGCGGGGCTTACTGGGATGAGCAGTTCTTC. Residues: CATSGSGAYWDEQFF. The rearrangement joins TRBV15 to TRBJ2-1, with TRBD2 matching 7 bases. This CDR3 is 15 amino acids long. Germline CDR1 and CDR2: LNHNV and YYDKDF (reference sequence). After removal of 5 bases from V and 8 bases from J, the junction contained 12 bases not matched to a gene.

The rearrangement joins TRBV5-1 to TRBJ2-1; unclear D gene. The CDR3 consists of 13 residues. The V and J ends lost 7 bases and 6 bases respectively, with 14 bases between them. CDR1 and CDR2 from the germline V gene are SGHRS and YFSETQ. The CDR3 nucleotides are TGCGCCAGCGGCCCTCCAGGTGGCAATGAGCAGTTCTTC. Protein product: CASGPPGGNEQFF.

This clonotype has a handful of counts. This CDR3 is CSVGASDSTDTQYF. In nucleotides, the CDR3 is TGCAGCGTGGGGGCTAGCGACAGCACAGATACGCAGTATTTT. V usage is TRBV29-1 and J usage is TRBJ2-3; D may match TRBD1 or TRBD2 (6 bases each). The V end lost 6 bases, the J end lost 0 bases, and 13 bases lay between the germline ends. Germline V gene data show CDR1 as SQVTM and CDR2 as ANQGSEA. The CDR3 extends over 14 amino acids.

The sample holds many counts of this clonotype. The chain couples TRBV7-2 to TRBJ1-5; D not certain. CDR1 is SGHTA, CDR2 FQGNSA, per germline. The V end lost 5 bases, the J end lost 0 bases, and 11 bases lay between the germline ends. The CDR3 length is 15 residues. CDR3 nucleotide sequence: TGTGCCAGCAGCCTAATCGACCATAGCAATCAGCCCCAGCATTTT. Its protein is CASSLIDHSNQPQHF.